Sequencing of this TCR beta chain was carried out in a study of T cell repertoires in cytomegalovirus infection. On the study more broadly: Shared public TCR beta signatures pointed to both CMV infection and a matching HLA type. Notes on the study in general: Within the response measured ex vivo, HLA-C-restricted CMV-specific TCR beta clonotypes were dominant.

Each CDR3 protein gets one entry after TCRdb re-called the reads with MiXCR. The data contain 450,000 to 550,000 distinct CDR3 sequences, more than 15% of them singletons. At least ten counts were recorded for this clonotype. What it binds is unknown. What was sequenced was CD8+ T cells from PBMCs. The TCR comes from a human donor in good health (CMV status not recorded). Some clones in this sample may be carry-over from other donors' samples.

The CDR3 spells CASSFRGRAGDEQFF. As DNA, the CDR3 is TGTGCCAGCAGTTTCCGCGGGAGGGCCGGGGATGAGCAGTTCTTC. The V call is TRBV12-3 or TRBV12-4, the J call TRBJ2-1, with 9 bases aligning to TRBD2. The CDR3 contains 15 residues. The trim removed 3 bases at V and 8 bases at J, leaving 8 bases unmatched.